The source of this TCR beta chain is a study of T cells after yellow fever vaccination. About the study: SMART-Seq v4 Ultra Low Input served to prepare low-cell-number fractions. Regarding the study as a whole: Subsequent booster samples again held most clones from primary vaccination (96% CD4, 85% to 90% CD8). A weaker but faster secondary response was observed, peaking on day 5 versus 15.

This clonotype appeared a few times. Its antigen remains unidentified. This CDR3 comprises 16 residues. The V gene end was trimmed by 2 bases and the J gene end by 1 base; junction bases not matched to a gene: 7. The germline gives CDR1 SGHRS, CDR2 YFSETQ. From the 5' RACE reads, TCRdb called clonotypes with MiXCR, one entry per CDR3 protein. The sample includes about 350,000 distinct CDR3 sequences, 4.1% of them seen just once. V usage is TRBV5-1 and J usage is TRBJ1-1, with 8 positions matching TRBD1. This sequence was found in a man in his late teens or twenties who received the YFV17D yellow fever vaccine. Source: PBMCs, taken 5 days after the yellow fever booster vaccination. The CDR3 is CASSLLTGAGNTEAFF. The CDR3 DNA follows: TGCGCCAGCAGCTTATTGACAGGGGCTGGGAACACTGAAGCTTTCTTT. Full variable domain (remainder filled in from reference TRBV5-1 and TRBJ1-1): KAGVTQTPRYLIKTRGQQVTLSCSPISGHRSVSWYQQTPGQGLQFLFEYFSETQRNKGNFPGRFSGRQFSNSRSEMNVSTLELGDSALYLCASSLLTGAGNTEAFFGQGTRLTVV.